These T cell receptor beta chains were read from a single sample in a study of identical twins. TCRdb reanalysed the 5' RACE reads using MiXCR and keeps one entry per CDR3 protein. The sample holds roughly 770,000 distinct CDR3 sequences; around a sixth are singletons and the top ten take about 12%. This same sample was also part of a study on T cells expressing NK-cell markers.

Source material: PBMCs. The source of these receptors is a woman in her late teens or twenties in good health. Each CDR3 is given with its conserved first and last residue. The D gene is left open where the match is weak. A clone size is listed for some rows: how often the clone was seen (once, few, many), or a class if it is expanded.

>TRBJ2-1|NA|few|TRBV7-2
CASSSWTTTYNEQFF
TGTGCCAGCAGCTCCTGGACTACTACCTACAATGAGCAGTTCTTC
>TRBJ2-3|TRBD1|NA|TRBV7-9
CASSFAGGATDTQYF
TGTGCCAGCAGCTTCGCAGGGGGCGCGACAGATACGCAGTATTTT
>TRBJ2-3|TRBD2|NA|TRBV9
CASSPRLAGGPEDTQYF
TGTGCCAGCAGCCCCAGACTAGCGGGGGGGCCGGAAGATACGCAGTATTTT
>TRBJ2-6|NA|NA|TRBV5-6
CASSFAGANVLTF
TGTGCCAGCAGCTTCGCTGGGGCCAACGTCCTGACTTTC
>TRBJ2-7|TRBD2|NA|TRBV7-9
CASSSRDYHYEQYF
TGTGCCAGCAGCTCCCGGGACTATCACTACGAGCAGTACTTC
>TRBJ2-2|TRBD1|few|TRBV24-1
CATSMGQGTGELFF
TGTGCCACCAGTATGGGACAGGGGACCGGGGAGCTGTTTTTT
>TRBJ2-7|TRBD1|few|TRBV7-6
CASSLGGTGGFNEQYF
TGTGCCAGCAGCTTAGGGGGGACAGGGGGCTTCAACGAGCAGTACTTC
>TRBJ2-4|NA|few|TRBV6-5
CATRSSTGADGGNIQYF
TGTGCCACCCGTTCGAGTACCGGGGCCGACGGGGGAAACATTCAGTACTTC
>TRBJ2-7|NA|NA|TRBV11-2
CASSLRWTGPSYEQYF
TGTGCCAGCAGCTTAAGGTGGACGGGGCCCTCCTACGAGCAGTACTTC
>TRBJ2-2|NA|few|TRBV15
CATSIRLFTGELFF
TGTGCCACCAGCATCCGACTATTCACCGGGGAGCTGTTTTTT
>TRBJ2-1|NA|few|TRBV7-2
CASSLEAEVSQFF
TGTGCCAGCAGCTTAGAGGCGGAAGTCTCCCAGTTCTTC
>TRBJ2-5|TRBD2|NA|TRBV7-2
CASTAAGYERETQYF
TGTGCCAGCACCGCAGCGGGATATGAGAGAGAGACCCAGTACTTC
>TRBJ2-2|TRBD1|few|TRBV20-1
CSARDRVDRVNTGELFF
TGCAGTGCTAGAGATAGGGTGGACAGGGTGAACACCGGGGAGCTGTTTTTT
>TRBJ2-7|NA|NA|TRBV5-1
CASTRDRSEEQYF
TGCGCCAGCACCCGAGACAGGAGCGAAGAGCAGTACTTC
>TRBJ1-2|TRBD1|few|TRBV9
CASSNQGTGGGYTF
TGTGCCAGCAGCAACCAAGGGACAGGGGGAGGCTACACCTTC
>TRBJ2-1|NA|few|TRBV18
CASSPNDRGITYNEQFF
TGTGCCAGCTCACCAAATGATCGCGGAATTACCTACAATGAGCAGTTCTTC
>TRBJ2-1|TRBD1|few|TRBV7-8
CASSLHGDRDSYNEQFF
TGTGCCAGCAGCCTCCATGGGGACAGGGACTCTTACAATGAGCAGTTCTTC
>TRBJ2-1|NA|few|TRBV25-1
CASSIDGHNEQFF
TGTGCCAGCTCCATAGACGGGCACAATGAGCAGTTCTTC
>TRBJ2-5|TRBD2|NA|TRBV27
CASSPLGLAQETQYF
TGTGCCAGCAGTCCCCTCGGACTAGCCCAAGAGACCCAGTACTTC
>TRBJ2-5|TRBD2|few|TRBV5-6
CASILSGGPQETQYF
TGTGCCAGCATCCTTAGCGGGGGGCCCCAAGAGACCCAGTACTTC
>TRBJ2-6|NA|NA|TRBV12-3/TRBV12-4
CASSSLDRSGANVLTF
TGTGCCAGCAGTTCCTTGGATCGATCTGGGGCCAACGTCCTGACTTTC
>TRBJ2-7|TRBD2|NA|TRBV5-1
CASSLAGGGAYYEQYF
TGCGCCAGCAGCTTGGCCGGCGGGGGGGCCTACTACGAGCAGTACTTC
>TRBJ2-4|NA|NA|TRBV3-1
CASTQGGTKNIQYF
TGTGCCAGCACTCAAGGGGGGACGAAAAACATTCAGTACTTC
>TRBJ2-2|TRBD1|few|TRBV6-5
CASSYSWTGLANTGELFF
TGTGCCAGCAGTTACTCCTGGACAGGGCTCGCGAACACCGGGGAGCTGTTTTTT
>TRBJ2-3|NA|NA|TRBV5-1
CASSPSSAVTQYF
TGCGCCAGCAGCCCGTCTTCCGCAGTTACGCAGTATTTT
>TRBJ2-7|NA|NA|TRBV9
CASSVDAGAGLEQYF
TGTGCCAGCAGCGTGGACGCGGGGGCAGGATTGGAGCAGTACTTC
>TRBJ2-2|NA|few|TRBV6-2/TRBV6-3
CASSGRVTGELFF
TGTGCCAGCAGTGGACGGGTGACCGGGGAGCTGTTTTTT
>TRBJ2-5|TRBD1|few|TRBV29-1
CSVEDRGQETQYF
TGCAGCGTTGAGGACAGGGGGCAAGAGACCCAGTACTTC
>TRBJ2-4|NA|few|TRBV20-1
CSATRLGGKNIQYF
TGCAGTGCCACCCGCCTGGGCGGAAAAAACATTCAGTACTTC
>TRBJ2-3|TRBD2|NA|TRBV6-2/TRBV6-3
CASSWRGARGDTQYF
TGTGCCAGCAGTTGGCGGGGGGCCAGGGGAGATACGCAGTATTTT
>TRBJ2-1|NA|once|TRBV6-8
CASSYQQGQFF
TGTGCCAGCAGTTACCAACAGGGGCAGTTCTTC
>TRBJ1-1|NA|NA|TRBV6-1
CASTSGEAFF
TGTGCCAGCACATCGGGGGAAGCTTTCTTT
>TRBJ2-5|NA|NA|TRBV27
CASSDPGGNRETQYF
TGTGCCAGCAGCGACCCCGGGGGTAACAGGGAGACCCAGTACTTC
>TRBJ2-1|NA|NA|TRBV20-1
CSARSPPREQFF
TGCAGTGCTAGATCGCCCCCTCGGGAGCAGTTCTTC
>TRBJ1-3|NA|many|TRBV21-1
CASSKQGGNTIYF
TGTGCCAGCAGCAAACAGGGTGGAAACACCATATATTTT
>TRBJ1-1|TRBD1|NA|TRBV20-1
CSASETDRGEAFF
TGCAGTGCTAGCGAAACGGACAGGGGAGAGGCTTTCTTT
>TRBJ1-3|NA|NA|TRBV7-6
CASSLERISGNTIYF
TGTGCCAGCAGCTTAGAACGGATCTCTGGAAACACCATATATTTT
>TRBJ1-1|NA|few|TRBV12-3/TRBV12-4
CASSFIQGTEAFF
TGTGCCAGCAGTTTCATACAGGGCACTGAAGCTTTCTTT
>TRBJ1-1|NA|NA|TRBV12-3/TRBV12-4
CASPGGAAGTEAFF
TGTGCCAGTCCCGGGGGGGCAGCGGGCACTGAAGCTTTCTTT
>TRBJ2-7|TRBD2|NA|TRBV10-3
CAIRAGGSTYEQYF
TGTGCCATCAGGGCGGGGGGGAGTACCTACGAGCAGTACTTC
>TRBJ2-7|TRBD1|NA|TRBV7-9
CASSLVPGQSPPSEQYF
TGTGCCAGCAGCTTAGTCCCGGGACAGTCCCCTCCTTCGGAGCAGTACTTC
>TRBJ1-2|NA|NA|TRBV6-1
CASSEGPGTAYGYTF
TGTGCCAGCAGTGAAGGGCCCGGGACGGCCTATGGCTACACCTTC